This T cell receptor beta chain appears in the sequencing data of a study of cytomegalovirus exposure and HLA in healthy donors. Study-level findings and limits: Immune exposure data for these donors was limited to CMV serostatus. A prior analysis recorded that most TCR beta V segments were productive about 90% or about 30% of the time.

Germline loops: CDR1 SGHVS, CDR2 FNYEAQ. There are 17 residues in the CDR3. V lost 5 bases to trimming and J lost 0 bases; unmatched junction nucleotides: 8. Researchers ran the PCR with 60 Vbeta and 13 Jbeta primers. Produced via immunoSEQ multiplex PCR; TCRdb's table is partial and in-frame only. The table records roughly 170,000 clones, 80% to 90% of them present only once. Notes on this clone: Its antigen is unknown.

The TCR comes from a girl aged 2 to 9 in good health and CMV-seropositive. Sequencing was carried out using PBMCs. The V and J genes are TRBV7-6 and TRBJ2-3, with 10 bases identical to TRBD2. CDR3 amino acids: CASSEEIAGGSTDTQYF. CDR3 sequence (DNA): TGTGCCAGCAGCGAAGAAATAGCGGGGGGTAGCACAGATACGCAGTATTTT.